This TCR beta chain came from a study of blood T cell repertoires in COVID-19. As for the study in general: Sample material is recorded as cDNA or gDNA derived from T cells, B-cell-depleted T cells, or PBMCs.

Per the original methods: Amplification with reference gene primers provided the estimates of nucleated cell counts. Method: immunoSEQ multiplex PCR; TCRdb's copy keeps in-frame clones and lacks some. The V and J calls and clone size are taken from that table; D and trimming were inferred from the DNA. The table lists about 370,000 clones, 80% to 90% of them singletons. The Seattle site enrolled patients during active infection and followed them longitudinally. The receptor was isolated from a woman aged 25-40 years with COVID-19, enrolled during active disease. Sequencing input: peripheral blood.

The DNA of the CDR3 is TGTGCCAGCAGTCCCCTCCCGCGGGGCGACGAGCAGTACTTC. It is translated as CASSPLPRGDEQYF. This rearrangement joins TRBV28 to TRBJ2-7; perhaps TRBD2 as D (6 bases). Germline CDR1 MDHEN, CDR2 SYDVKM. CDR3 size: 14 residues. Between the trimmed V and J ends, which lost 5 bases and 5 bases, there was a span of 16 bases.